Shown below are 17 T cell receptor beta chains from a single sample sequenced in a study of monozygotic twins with inflammatory bowel disease. TCRdb re-called the 5' RACE reads; every CDR3 protein appears as one record, without DNA. The sample's table shows fewer than 350,000 distinct CDR3 sequences. Sequencing was carried out using blood. These receptors came from a human donor with ulcerative colitis or Crohn's disease, or a healthy co-twin of an affected twin (not recorded which).

The rearrangement uses TRBV15 and TRBJ2-5. Germline V gene sequence: CDR1 LNHNV, CDR2 YYDKDF (reference sequence). The CDR3 totals 13 residues. This CDR3 reads CATSRGYQETQYF.

The CDR3 region is CASSRGTSGLLREQYF. The V and J genes are TRBV6-1 and TRBJ2-7; lacking DNA, the TRBD2 call made by TCRdb goes unchecked. The CDR3 contains 16 residues. Germline CDR1 is MNHNS and CDR2 is SASEGT.

The chain combines TRBV6-1 with TRBJ1-6; with no DNA, the TCRdb D assignment of TRBD1 cannot be verified. Germline V lookup: CDR1 MNHNS, CDR2 SASEGT. The CDR3 is 14 amino acids. CDR3 in amino acids: CASSEAAGNSPLHF.

The CDR3 here is CSVAGQLSYNEQFF. V usage is TRBV29-1 and J usage is TRBJ2-1; no DNA is available, so the TRBD1 call from TCRdb remains unchecked. CDR1 SQVTM and CDR2 ANQGSEA come from the germline V gene. The CDR3 spans 14 residues.

This sequence joins TRBV29-1 and TRBJ1-1; TCRdb returns TRBD1, unconfirmable since there is no DNA. Germline values: CDR1 SQVTM, CDR2 ANQGSEA. There are 12 residues in the CDR3. CDR3: CSVDLDRREAFF. Using reference TRBV29-1 and TRBJ1-1 for the parts outside the CDR3, the full variable domain is SAVISQKPSRDICQRGTSLTIQCQVDSQVTMMFWYRQQPGQSLTLIATANQGSEATYESGFVIDKFPISRPNLTFSTLTVSNMSPEDSSIYLCSVDLDRREAFFGQGTRLTVV.

The CDR3 region is CASSQETGGLYGYTF. This chain uses TRBV14 with TRBJ1-2; TCRdb calls TRBD1, which cannot be checked without DNA. CDR1 SGHDN and CDR2 FVKESK come from the germline V gene. This CDR3 contains 15 residues. Complete variable domain (other parts from reference TRBV14 and TRBJ1-2): EAGVTQFPSHSVIEKGQTVTLRCDPISGHDNLYWYRRVMGKEIKFLLHFVKESKQDESGMPNNRFLAERTGGTYSTLKVQPAELEDSGVYFCASSQETGGLYGYTFGSGTRLTVV.

The J gene is TRBJ1-5, the V gene TRBV20-1. Germline lookup yields CDR1 DFQATT and CDR2 SNEGSKA (reference sequence). The CDR3 runs to 14 residues. Here the CDR3 reads CSARDGSFNQPQHF.

This chain's CDR3 is CASSYTQGLGPQHF. This chain connects TRBV6-6 to TRBJ1-5; TCRdb designates TRBD1, a call that cannot be tested without DNA. CDR1 is MNHNY and CDR2 is SVGAGI in the germline V gene (reference sequence). The CDR3 consists of 14 residues.

The J gene is TRBJ2-1, the V gene TRBV24-1; the TCRdb call, TRBD2, lacks DNA for checking. Germline CDR1 and CDR2: KGHDR and SFDVKD. This CDR3 has 13 residues. CDR3 sequence: CATSDPTRNEQFF.

The chain has TRBV2 and TRBJ1-1; TCRdb returns TRBD1, unconfirmable since there is no DNA. Per germline, CDR1 SNHLY and CDR2 FYNNEI. CDR3 length: 14 amino acids. Here the CDR3 reads CASIYRGLNTEAFF.

The V and J genes are TRBV6-5 and TRBJ2-3; the D call of TRBD1 rests on TCRdb alone, since no DNA is present to check it. The CDR3 loop spans 16 amino acids. Germline CDR1 reads MNHEY; CDR2 reads SVGAGI. This chain's CDR3 is CASSYLPGGRTDTQYF.

This chain joins TRBV5-6 and TRBJ1-2. Per the germline V gene, CDR1 is SGHDT and CDR2 is YYEEEE. CDR3 length: 13 amino acids. CDR3 amino acids: CASSLQGRYGYTF.

The V call is TRBV20-1, the J call TRBJ2-1; without DNA, the TCRdb call of TRBD2 cannot be checked. CDR3 length: 15 amino acids. The germline CDR1 and CDR2 sequences are DFQATT and SNEGSKA (reference sequence). CDR3 region: CSAGLAGVSYNEQFF.

The rearrangement joins TRBV5-1 to TRBJ2-1; TCRdb proposes TRBD1, but this gene call is untestable without DNA. The CDR3 covers 16 residues. From germline, CDR1 is SGHRS and CDR2 YFSETQ. CDR3 sequence: CASSIPQGGLYNEQFF.

The chain is built from TRBV11-2 and TRBJ2-5; TCRdb reports TRBD2, a call that lacks DNA to check it against. The CDR3 has 14 amino acids. Germline CDR1 SGHAT, CDR2 FQNNGV. The CDR3 loop is CASSSQRGDETQYF.

The chain is built from TRBV6-2 or TRBV6-3 and TRBJ1-1; TCRdb gives TRBD1 as the D gene, but with no DNA this cannot be confirmed. Germline V CDR1 and CDR2: MNHEY, SVGEGT. This CDR3 is 13 amino acids long. The CDR3 loop reads CASSRQEKYEAFF.

The chain carries TRBV5-6 and TRBJ1-4; TCRdb's D call, TRBD1, is unchecked because there is no DNA. CDR1 SGHDT and CDR2 YYEEEE come from the germline V gene. The CDR3 spans 15 residues. CDR3: CASSLATGANEKLFF.